These 28 T cell receptor beta chains came from one sample sequenced in a study of shared clonotypes between healthy human individuals (dated by TCRdb to about 2020). For the CD8 naive samples, CD45RO-negative cells were positively selected for CCR7, yielding a CD45RA+CCR7+ population from which TemRA cells were excluded. Libraries were prepared through the immunoSEQ multiplex PCR assay. The clones in this table, taken by TCRdb from immuneACCESS, are in-frame only. Not every clone is retained; where verified, under half of the shortfall comes from an unresolved V gene, and the cause of the rest is unknown. The sample includes around 1,900,000 clones, with approximately 92% observed a single time. The top ten constitute approximately 1.6% of the sample. Sequencing was done on a sample of naive CD8+ T cells from PBMCs. The sample's cell subset or site, from its label and the paper: CD45RA+CCR7+. These receptors came from a man younger than 35 in good health. Some clones in this sample may be carry-over from other donors' samples.

In this sample, this clone turned up once. V gene TRBV4-3 combines with J gene TRBJ2-7; 7 bases are a match to TRBD2. Germline V CDR1 and CDR2: LGHNA, YSLEER. CDR3 length: 17 amino acids. The ends lost 0 bases at V and 0 bases at J; junction bases unmatched: 8. In DNA form, the CDR3 reads TGCGCCAGCAGCCAAGAGGCGGGAGCGGGGCCCTCCTACGAGCAGTACTTC. Encoded protein: CASSQEAGAGPSYEQYF.

As regards this clone: This CDR3 is also generated by other DNA sequences in the sample. The rearrangement links TRBV7-9 to TRBJ2-7; D might be TRBD1 (6 bases). Germline V lookup: CDR1 SEHNR, CDR2 FQNEAQ (reference sequence). This CDR3 contains 15 residues. Trimming removed 4 bases from V and 0 bases from J, with 13 bases in between. Here the CDR3 reads CASSSWGLSSYEQYF. The CDR3 region has the DNA TGTGCCAGCAGCTCCTGGGGGCTCAGCTCCTACGAGCAGTACTTC. The full variable domain, rest sourced from reference TRBV7-9 and TRBJ2-7, is DTGVSQNPRHKITKRGQNVTFRCDPISEHNRLYWYRQTLGQGPEFLTYFQNEAQLEKSRLLSDRFSAERPKGSFSTLEIQRTEQGDSAMYLCASSSWGLSSYEQYFGPGTRLTVT.

V gene TRBV5-6 combines with J gene TRBJ2-7, with a weak D call TRBD1 (5 bases). The CDR3 totals 12 residues. V shed 4 bases and J shed 6 bases, with 11 bases lying between them. CDR1 is SGHDT, CDR2 YYEEEE, per germline. CDR3 residues: CASSATVAEQYF. The CDR3 nucleotides are TGTGCCAGCAGCGCGACAGTAGCCGAGCAGTACTTC.

This clone was recorded a few times. The same CDR3 arises from other DNA sequences in this sample as well. The rearrangement uses TRBV28 and TRBJ2-7; D remains ambiguous. CDR1 and CDR2 (germline): MDHEN, SYDVKM. This CDR3 contains 11 residues. V gave up 4 bases and J gave up 3 bases, with 4 bases separating them. The CDR3 DNA reads TGTGCCAGCAGTTCAATCTACGAGCAGTACTTC. Translating gives CASSSIYEQYF.

This rearrangement joins TRBV30 to TRBJ1-5; tentatively, D is TRBD1 (6 bases). Trimming took off 3 bases at V and 1 base at J, with 19 bases between the two ends. Germline assignment: CDR1 GTSNPN and CDR2 SVGIG (reference sequence). The CDR3 extends over 17 amino acids. CDR3 sequence reads: CAWSLKEGVWSNQPQHF. The CDR3 DNA follows: TGTGCCTGGAGCCTTAAGGAGGGGGTATGGAGCAATCAGCCCCAGCATTTT. The full variable domain, rest sourced from reference TRBV30 and TRBJ1-5, is SQTIHQWPATLVQPVGSPLSLECTVEGTSNPNLYWYRQAAGRGLQLLFYSVGIGQISSEVPQNLSASRPQDRQFILSSKKLLLSDSGFYLCAWSLKEGVWSNQPQHFGDGTRLSIL.

This chain links TRBV9 with TRBJ2-1; D might be TRBD2 (7 bases). This CDR3 contains 15 residues. Trimming stripped 7 bases from V and 2 bases from J, with 16 bases between. Looked up from germline, CDR1 is SGDLS and CDR2 is YYNGEE. CDR3 nucleotide sequence: TGTGCCAGCTCAACAACGCGGGGGCCCTACAATGAGCAGTTCTTC. It is translated as CASSTTRGPYNEQFF.

The V and J genes are TRBV27 and TRBJ2-7; possibly TRBD1 for D (6 bases). The length of the CDR3 is 13 residues. CDR1 MNHEY and CDR2 SMNVEV come from the germline V gene (reference sequence). V lost 6 bases and J lost 3, with 12 bases in between. CDR3 sequence: CASRPTGNYEQYF. For the CDR3, the DNA is TGTGCCAGCAGACCTACAGGGAACTACGAGCAGTACTTC.

This rearrangement joins TRBV30 to TRBJ2-2, with 7 bases aligning to TRBD1. Germline V gene sequence: CDR1 GTSNPN, CDR2 SVGIG (reference sequence). The V gene end was trimmed by 0 bases and the J gene end by 5 bases; junction bases not matched to a gene: 6. The CDR3 contains 15 residues. CDR3 DNA sequence: TGTGCCTGGAGTGTTCGGCAGGGGGTGACCGGGGAGCTGTTTTTT. It translates to CAWSVRQGVTGELFF.

The chain has TRBV7-2 and TRBJ1-5; D not resolved. V shed 6 bases and J shed 4 bases, with 10 bases lying between them. The CDR3 contains 13 residues. The germline V gene encodes CDR1 SGHTA and CDR2 FQGNSA. The CDR3 sequence is CASRETGNQPQHF. The CDR3 DNA follows: TGTGCCAGCAGAGAAACGGGGAATCAGCCCCAGCATTTT.

The chain uses TRBV15 and TRBJ2-7; no reliable D call. With 0 bases removed from V and 1 base from J, the gap between germline ends came to 10 bases. The CDR3 sequence is 15 residues long. In germline, CDR1 is LNHNV, CDR2 YYDKDF (reference sequence). The CDR3, as DNA: TGTGCCACCAGCAGAGAAGGCAGTTATTCCTACGAGCAGTACTTC. Translating it yields CATSREGSYSYEQYF.

V is TRBV15 and J is TRBJ2-1; the D gene is possibly TRBD1 (6 bases). The CDR3 loop spans 15 amino acids. Trimming cost V 1 base and J 4 bases, with 11 bases left between them. Germline loops: CDR1 LNHNV, CDR2 YYDKDF (reference sequence). DNA of the CDR3: TGTGCCACCAGCAGAGTCAGGGGTCTATACAATGAGCAGTTCTTC. Residues: CATSRVRGLYNEQFF.

The CDR3, as DNA: TGTGCCAGCAGCGTAGGATATCGGAGGGCGGATGAGCAGTTCTTC. As protein: CASSVGYRRADEQFF. The rearrangement links TRBV9 to TRBJ2-1; a possible D gene is TRBD2 (6 bases). Germline loops: CDR1 SGDLS, CDR2 YYNGEE. CDR3 length equals 15 residues. Trimming stripped 0 bases from V and 8 bases from J, with 15 bases between. Using reference TRBV9 and TRBJ2-1 for the parts outside the CDR3, the full variable domain is DSGVTQTPKHLITATGQRVTLRCSPRSGDLSVYWYQQSLDQGLQFLIQYYNGEERAKGNILERFSAQQFPDLHSELNLSSLELGDSALYFCASSVGYRRADEQFFGPGTRLTVL.

The V and J genes are TRBV6-5 and TRBJ2-3; 9 nucleotides match TRBD2. J was trimmed by 0 bases and V by 6 bases; bases with no gene match: 4. The germline V gene has CDR1 MNHEY and CDR2 SVGAGI. This CDR3 is 15 amino acids long. CDR3 nucleotide sequence: TGTGCCAGCAGCCGCACTAGCGGGAGCACAGATACGCAGTATTTT. This gives the protein CASSRTSGSTDTQYF.

This clone was seen only a few times. Other DNA sequences within the sample encode an identical CDR3. The rearrangement uses TRBV2 and TRBJ1-1, with a tentative D call TRBD1 (5 bases). Trimming removed 1 base from V and 8 bases from J, with 11 bases in between. Germline CDR1 and CDR2: SNHLY and FYNNEI. The CDR3 consists of 13 residues. The CDR3 sequence is CASSEEGWTEAFF. In DNA form, the CDR3 reads TGTGCCAGCAGTGAAGAGGGGTGGACCGAAGCTTTCTTT.

This chain joins TRBV28 and TRBJ2-2; 12 nucleotides match TRBD2. Germline lookup yields CDR1 MDHEN and CDR2 SYDVKM. The CDR3 extends over 15 amino acids. V shed 10 bases and J 4 bases; nucleotides not matched to a gene: 7. The DNA of the CDR3 is TGTGCCACCCGACTAGCGGGAGAAGGCACCGGGGAGCTGTTTTTT. Residues: CATRLAGEGTGELFF.

The rearrangement joins TRBV6-5 to TRBJ2-1; a possible D gene is TRBD1 (5 bases). The CDR3 consists of 16 residues. V was pared by 2 bases and J by 5 bases, with 16 bases between. Per the germline V gene, CDR1 is MNHEY and CDR2 is SVGAGI. The CDR3 region is CASSYTDSFRNNEQFF. CDR3 nucleotide sequence: TGTGCCAGCAGTTACACCGACAGCTTCCGCAACAATGAGCAGTTCTTC.

The V gene is TRBV27, the J gene TRBJ2-7, with unresolved D. CDR3 length: 16 amino acids. V gave up 6 bases and J gave up 0 bases, with 18 bases separating them. Germline CDR1 is MNHEY and CDR2 is SMNVEV (reference sequence). The CDR3 region is CASSRIRLSSSYEQYF. The CDR3 DNA is TGTGCCAGCAGCCGCATACGGCTTTCGAGCTCCTACGAGCAGTACTTC.

As for this clone: The same CDR3 arises from other DNA sequences in this sample as well. The V call is TRBV9, the J call TRBJ2-7, with TRBD2 matching over 9 bases. In germline, CDR1 is SGDLS, CDR2 YYNGEE. The trim removed 2 bases at V and 4 bases at J, leaving 4 bases unmatched. CDR3 length equals 14 residues. In nucleotides, the CDR3 is TGTGCCAGCAGCGTGGGCGGGAGGGCGTACGAGCAGTACTTC. Amino acid sequence: CASSVGGRAYEQYF.

The chain recombines TRBV7-9 with TRBJ2-1; D unclear. Germline loops: CDR1 SEHNR, CDR2 FQNEAQ (reference sequence). This CDR3 contains 16 residues. Deletions cut 0 bases from V and 1 base from J, with 10 bases between. CDR3 sequence (DNA): TGTGCCAGCAGCTTAGCGCCGGTCACGTCCTACAATGAGCAGTTCTTC. Amino acids: CASSLAPVTSYNEQFF.

The rearrangement joins TRBV13 to TRBJ2-5, with 8 bases identical to TRBD2. The CDR3 loop spans 16 amino acids. Germline V gene data show CDR1 as PRHDT and CDR2 as FYEKMQ (reference sequence). The J segment lost 3 bases and the V segment lost 6 bases, leaving 12 bases of the junction unmatched. In nucleotides, the CDR3 is TGTGCCAGCAGGTCCCTCAGAGCGGGAGCTGAAGAGACCCAGTACTTC. Protein product: CASRSLRAGAEETQYF.

J is TRBJ2-2 and V is TRBV5-1, with unresolved D. The germline V and J ends were trimmed by 3 bases and 7 bases, with 10 bases remaining between them. The CDR3 has 13 amino acids. Germline V gives CDR1 SGHRS, CDR2 YFSETQ. The CDR3 DNA follows: TGCGCCAGCAGCTCCCCGGTTGTCGGGGAGCTGTTTTTT. It specifies CASSSPVVGELFF.

V is TRBV7-2 and J is TRBJ1-5; 7 positions match TRBD1. The CDR3 runs 15 residues. J was trimmed by 2 bases and V by 5 bases; bases with no gene match: 6. The germline V gene encodes CDR1 SGHTA and CDR2 FQGNSA. The CDR3 loop is CASSPTGWGNQPQHF. For the CDR3, the DNA is TGTGCCAGCAGCCCGACAGGGTGGGGCAATCAGCCCCAGCATTTT.

The chain employs TRBV5-1 and TRBJ2-5; D possibly corresponds to TRBD2 (6 bases). Germline V gene sequence: CDR1 SGHRS, CDR2 YFSETQ. The germline V and J ends were trimmed by 0 bases and 2 bases, with 17 bases remaining between them. The CDR3 totals 17 residues. As DNA, the CDR3 is TGCGCCAGCAGCTTGGTTGGGGGAGGACTAATTCAAGAGACCCAGTACTTC. Its protein product is CASSLVGGGLIQETQYF.

This clone appeared once. V gene TRBV15 combines with J gene TRBJ1-5; TRBD1 matches at 7 bases. The CDR3 covers 15 residues. With V trimmed by 3 bases and J by 2 bases, 4 bases remained unmatched. Germline values: CDR1 LNHNV, CDR2 YYDKDF (reference sequence). The CDR3 here is CATSSDREGNQPQHF. As DNA, the CDR3 is TGTGCCACCAGCAGCGACAGGGAGGGCAATCAGCCCCAGCATTTT. The full variable domain, in which reference TRBV15 and TRBJ1-5 provide the parts outside the CDR3, is DAMVIQNPRYQVTQFGKPVTLSCSQTLNHNVMYWYQQKSSQAPKLLFHYYDKDFNNEADTPDNFQSRRPNTSFCFLDIRSPGLGDTAMYLCATSSDREGNQPQHFGDGTRLSIL.

This clone was picked up one time. The rearrangement uses TRBV6-1 and TRBJ1-6, with 9 bases that match TRBD1. In germline, CDR1 is MNHNS, CDR2 SASEGT. With V trimmed by 8 bases and J by 10 bases, 9 bases remained unmatched. The CDR3 is 14 amino acids. This chain's CDR3 is CASEGDRVRSPLHF. The CDR3, as DNA: TGTGCCAGCGAAGGGGACAGGGTACGATCACCCCTCCACTTT.

The chain is built from TRBV14 and TRBJ2-7; the match to TRBD1 covers 8 bases. The germline CDR1 and CDR2 sequences are SGHDN and FVKESK. J gave up 0 bases and V 5 bases, and 9 bases lay outside the gene matches. This CDR3 contains 16 residues. CDR3 nucleotides: TGTGCCAGCAGCACCCGACAGGGGCTAAGCTCCTACGAGCAGTACTTC. Translation: CASSTRQGLSSYEQYF. Drawing the rest from reference TRBV14 and TRBJ2-7, the complete variable domain is EAGVTQFPSHSVIEKGQTVTLRCDPISGHDNLYWYRRVMGKEIKFLLHFVKESKQDESGMPNNRFLAERTGGTYSTLKVQPAELEDSGVYFCASSTRQGLSSYEQYFGPGTRLTVT.

This rearrangement joins TRBV9 to TRBJ2-1; D gene unclear. The CDR3 totals 16 residues. V gave up 3 bases and J gave up 2 bases, with 15 bases separating them. Germline lookup yields CDR1 SGDLS and CDR2 YYNGEE. The CDR3 protein is CASSGAPDSTYNEQFF. The CDR3 DNA reads as TGTGCCAGCAGCGGGGCGCCCGACTCGACCTACAATGAGCAGTTCTTC.

This chain uses TRBV4-1 with TRBJ2-1, with D unresolved. V was trimmed by 3 bases and J by 10 bases, leaving 13 bases between them. The CDR3 length is 13 residues. Germline V gene sequence: CDR1 MGHRA, CDR2 YSYEKL. Here the CDR3 DNA reads TGCGCCAGCAGCCATTCTCCTGACGTCGAGCAGTTCTTC. This codes for CASSHSPDVEQFF.